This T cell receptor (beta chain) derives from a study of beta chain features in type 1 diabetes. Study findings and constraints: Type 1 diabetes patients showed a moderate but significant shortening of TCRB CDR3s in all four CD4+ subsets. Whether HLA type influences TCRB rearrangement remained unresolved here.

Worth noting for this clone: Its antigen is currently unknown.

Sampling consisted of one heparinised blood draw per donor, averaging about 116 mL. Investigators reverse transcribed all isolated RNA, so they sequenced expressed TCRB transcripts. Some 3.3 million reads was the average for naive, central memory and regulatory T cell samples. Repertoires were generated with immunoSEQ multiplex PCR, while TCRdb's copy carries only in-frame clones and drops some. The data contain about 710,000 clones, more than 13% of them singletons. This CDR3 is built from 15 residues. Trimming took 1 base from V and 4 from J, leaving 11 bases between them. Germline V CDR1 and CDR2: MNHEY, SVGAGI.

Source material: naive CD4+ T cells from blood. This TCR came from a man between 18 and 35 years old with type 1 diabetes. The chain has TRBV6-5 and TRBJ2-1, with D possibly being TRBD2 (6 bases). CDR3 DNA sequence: TGTGCCAGCAGTTACTGGGGGGAGACGTACAATGAGCAGTTCTTC. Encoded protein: CASSYWGETYNEQFF.